One TCR beta chain is described in this entry. Its antigen is unknown. Per the germline V gene, CDR1 is SGDLS and CDR2 is YYNGEE. The length of the CDR3 is 18 residues. The ends lost 1 base at V and 0 bases at J; junction bases unmatched: 6. This sample was taken from a study of cytomegalovirus exposure and HLA in healthy donors. Broader study findings: Researchers reported in a later analysis that a missense DCLRE1C variant was tied to TCR beta V- and J-gene trimming. A later analysis associated about 18,000 TCR beta sequences with HLA alleles at a 0.05 false discovery rate. Earlier results showed most TCR beta V segments being productive about 87% or about 30% of the time.

PCR was performed using 60 Vbeta and 13 Jbeta primers. Clones were sequenced by immunoSEQ multiplex PCR, and TCRdb holds only the in-frame ones, with some missing. The sample has 150,000 to 200,000 clones, more than 75% seen once. The V call is TRBV9, the J call TRBJ2-1; TRBD2 aligns across 11 bases. This sequence originates from a woman aged 25 to 39 in good health and CMV-seropositive. The sample consisted of PBMCs. CDR3 in DNA: TGTGCCAGCAGCGTAAGGGGACTAGCGGCGAGCTCCTACAATGAGCAGTTCTTC. Translating gives CASSVRGLAASSYNEQFF.